A selection of T cell receptor beta chains follows, all from one sample in a study of shared clonotypes between healthy human individuals. The method was immunoSEQ multiplex PCR; TCRdb's version includes in-frame clones alone and lacks a portion of them. Among approximately 590,000 clones, about 95% were seen once, and the ten largest hold roughly 0.1%. Sequencing was done on a sample of naive CD8+ T cells sorted from blood. These receptors all stem from a woman in her 30s in good health. Both conserved end residues are part of each CDR3. The D gene is left open where the match is weak. Clone size is not always given. Where it is, it says once, few, many or a class for expanded clones.

CDR3aa,CDR3nt,d_gene,j_gene,abundance,v_gene
CASSEGFYGVGQGSYGYTF,TGTGCCAGCAGTGAAGGGTTCTATGGGGTCGGACAGGGCTCTTATGGCTACACCTTC,TRBD1,TRBJ1-2,.,TRBV6-1
CASSPSLSYEQYF,TGTGCCAGCAGCCCGAGCCTATCCTACGAGCAGTACTTC,.,TRBJ2-7,.,TRBV9
CASSLLDTYNEQFF,TGTGCCAGCAGCCTTTTAGACACCTACAATGAGCAGTTCTTC,.,TRBJ2-1,.,TRBV14
CASSLGRGLKGYEQYF,TGTGCCAGCAGCTTAGGGAGGGGGCTAAAGGGCTACGAGCAGTACTTC,.,TRBJ2-7,.,TRBV11-3
CAWSRPRSGTNGYTF,TGTGCCTGGAGTAGGCCACGGTCGGGCACGAATGGCTACACCTTC,.,TRBJ1-2,.,TRBV30
CASSSQHGRYYEQYF,TGTGCCAGCAGCTCACAGCACGGTCGGTACTACGAGCAGTACTTC,.,TRBJ2-7,.,TRBV5-5
CATSRDRNSGNTIYF,TGTGCCACCAGCAGAGACAGGAACTCTGGAAACACCATATATTTT,.,TRBJ1-3,.,TRBV15
CSVEAPSGRTGELFF,TGCAGCGTTGAAGCCCCGTCGGGGCGCACCGGGGAGCTGTTTTTT,.,TRBJ2-2,.,TRBV29-1
CASSLDTSGEGDTQYF,TGCGCCAGCAGCTTGGATACTAGCGGTGAGGGAGATACGCAGTATTTT,TRBD2,TRBJ2-3,.,TRBV5-1
CASSPSTGMNTEAFF,TGCGCCAGCAGCCCGTCGACAGGGATGAACACTGAAGCTTTCTTT,TRBD1,TRBJ1-1,once,TRBV4-1
CASSFFVGASYEQYF,TGTGCCAGCAGTTTCTTCGTCGGGGCATCCTACGAGCAGTACTTC,.,TRBJ2-7,.,TRBV27
CASSAAGEAKDTQYF,TGTGCCAGCAGCGCAGCGGGAGAGGCGAAAGATACGCAGTATTTT,TRBD2,TRBJ2-3,.,TRBV13
CASSNWDEQFF,TGTGCCAGCAGTAATTGGGATGAGCAGTTCTTC,.,TRBJ2-1,.,TRBV27
CASSLDRGNEQFF,TGTGCCAGCAGCTTGGACAGGGGCAATGAGCAGTTCTTC,TRBD1,TRBJ2-1,.,TRBV5-4
CASRDRAGEVTQYF,TGTGCCAGCAGGGACCGGGCTGGTGAGGTGACCCAGTACTTC,.,TRBJ2-5,.,TRBV2
CASSLEGRRFHGEKLFF,TGTGCCAGCAGTTTGGAGGGGCGGCGGTTCCACGGGGAAAAACTGTTTTTT,.,TRBJ1-4,.,TRBV28
CASSSRGVLGEKLFF,TGTGCCAGCAGCTCACGGGGGGTCCTGGGTGAAAAACTGTTTTTT,.,TRBJ1-4,.,TRBV13
CASSTAGETQYF,TGTGCCAGTAGTACCGCGGGGGAGACCCAGTACTTC,.,TRBJ2-5,.,TRBV19
CASRQGLAGEVEQFF,TGTGCCAGCCGACAGGGACTAGCGGGAGAGGTTGAGCAGTTCTTC,TRBD2,TRBJ2-1,.,TRBV27
CAWSVVTYNEQFF,TGTGCCTGGAGTGTAGTCACGTACAATGAGCAGTTCTTC,.,TRBJ2-1,.,TRBV30
CASSFSGVGGNEQFF,TGTGCCAGCAGCTTCAGCGGGGTAGGAGGTAATGAGCAGTTCTTC,TRBD2,TRBJ2-1,.,TRBV9
CATRTSGILLPYNEQFF,TGTGCCACCCGGACTAGCGGGATCCTGCTACCCTACAATGAGCAGTTCTTC,TRBD2,TRBJ2-1,.,TRBV7-9
CASSLVVGENMHSYEQYF,TGTGCCAGCAGCTTAGTCGTGGGGGAGAACATGCACTCCTACGAGCAGTACTTC,.,TRBJ2-7,.,TRBV7-8
CASRPTDSWGYGYTF,TGCGCCAGCAGGCCCACGGACTCCTGGGGCTATGGCTACACCTTC,.,TRBJ1-2,.,TRBV4-1
CAWSVTGVDGYTF,TGTGCCTGGAGTGTTACAGGGGTCGATGGCTACACCTTC,TRBD1,TRBJ1-2,.,TRBV30
CASSLARLSGYNEQFF,TGTGCCAGCAGCTTAGCGCGATTAAGCGGTTACAATGAGCAGTTCTTC,.,TRBJ2-1,.,TRBV7-8
CASSRSRGGEQYF,TGTGCCAGCAGCCGAAGCCGGGGGGGCGAGCAGTACTTC,TRBD2,TRBJ2-7,.,TRBV14
CASSPSKTDNQETQYF,TGCGCCAGCAGCCCCTCCAAAACCGACAACCAAGAGACCCAGTACTTC,.,TRBJ2-5,.,TRBV5-1
CASSPTKTGKRSHEQYF,TGCGCCAGCAGCCCGACAAAGACAGGGAAGAGGAGCCACGAGCAGTACTTC,TRBD1,TRBJ2-7,.,TRBV4-1
CASSWGGRGTEAFF,TGTGCCAGCAGTTGGGGGGGACGCGGCACTGAAGCTTTCTTT,.,TRBJ1-1,.,TRBV27
CSAIFGEQFF,TGCAGTGCTATTTTTGGAGAGCAGTTCTTC,.,TRBJ2-1,.,TRBV20-1
CASRSGGAGVAFF,TGTGCCAGCAGGTCCGGTGGCGCCGGGGTCGCTTTCTTT,.,TRBJ1-1,.,TRBV6-5
CASSPSGDYSRFEQYF,TGCGCCAGCAGCCCAAGTGGGGACTACAGCCGGTTCGAGCAGTACTTC,TRBD2,TRBJ2-7,.,TRBV4-1
CASSHEDRGLETQYF,TGTGCCAGCAGCCACGAGGACAGGGGGCTAGAGACCCAGTACTTC,TRBD1,TRBJ2-5,.,TRBV14
CASSLGTGIVVEQFF,TGTGCCAGCAGCCTTGGGACTGGCATAGTGGTTGAGCAGTTCTTC,.,TRBJ2-1,.,TRBV5-6
CASSVGVAGPYSNQPQHF,TGCGCCAGCAGCGTTGGGGTCGCAGGGCCCTATAGCAATCAGCCCCAGCATTTT,.,TRBJ1-5,.,TRBV5-1
CASSLRTGASNQPQHF,TGCGCCAGCAGCCTTCGGACAGGGGCTAGCAATCAGCCCCAGCATTTT,TRBD1,TRBJ1-5,.,TRBV4-1
CATSLGTDTYEQYF,TGTGCCACTTCTCTCGGGACGGATACCTACGAGCAGTACTTC,.,TRBJ2-7,.,TRBV13
CASSLGTAEQYF,TGTGCCAGCAGCTTAGGGACAGCCGAGCAGTACTTC,.,TRBJ2-7,.,TRBV7-9
CASSQVAGGLDEQYF,TGCGCCAGCAGCCAAGTAGCGGGAGGGTTGGACGAGCAGTACTTC,TRBD2,TRBJ2-7,.,TRBV4-1
CASNPGQASNQPQHF,TGTGCCAGCAATCCGGGACAGGCTAGCAATCAGCCCCAGCATTTT,TRBD1,TRBJ1-5,.,TRBV6-1
CASSRTGGSYEQYF,TGTGCCAGCAGCAGGACAGGGGGCTCCTACGAGCAGTACTTC,TRBD1,TRBJ2-7,.,TRBV5-5
CASSLPDSNHNYGYTF,TGCGCCAGCAGCTTGCCAGACAGTAACCACAACTATGGCTACACCTTC,.,TRBJ1-2,.,TRBV5-1
CASRGDRVTPGTGELFF,TGTGCCAGCAGGGGGGACAGGGTGACCCCGGGCACCGGGGAGCTGTTTTTT,TRBD1,TRBJ2-2,.,TRBV28
CASSLAPGLAGGNYEQYF,TGTGCCAGCAGCTTGGCTCCGGGACTAGCGGGAGGAAACTACGAGCAGTACTTC,TRBD2,TRBJ2-7,.,TRBV5-6
CASSNYSQGELEGGSSYNEQFF,TGTGCCAGCAGCAATTATTCTCAGGGGGAGTTAGAAGGCGGGAGCTCCTACAATGAGCAGTTCTTC,.,TRBJ2-1,.,TRBV21-1
CASSAPSGRSYNEQFF,TGTGCCAGCAGTGCCCCTAGCGGCCGCTCCTACAATGAGCAGTTCTTC,TRBD2,TRBJ2-1,.,TRBV6-1
CASSPVPGLAHSYEQYF,TGTGCCAGCTCACCCGTACCGGGACTAGCGCACTCCTACGAGCAGTACTTC,TRBD2,TRBJ2-7,.,TRBV18
CASVIPGELFF,TGTGCCAGCGTCATACCCGGGGAGCTGTTTTTT,.,TRBJ2-2,few,TRBV5-6
CASSLAATGTDTQYF,TGTGCCAGCAGTTTGGCGGCGACGGGCACAGATACGCAGTATTTT,.,TRBJ2-3,.,TRBV28
CASTQRGVYGYTF,TGTGCCAGCACTCAACGCGGGGTATACGGCTACACCTTC,.,TRBJ1-2,.,TRBV11-2
CASSGTDNYGYTF,TGTGCCAGCAGTGGGACAGATAACTATGGCTACACCTTC,TRBD1,TRBJ1-2,.,TRBV6-5
CASSPGQGEETQYF,TGTGCCAGCAGCCCCGGACAGGGTGAGGAGACCCAGTACTTC,TRBD1,TRBJ2-5,once,TRBV5-4
CASSRLGGEAFF,TGCGCCAGCAGCCGGTTGGGGGGTGAAGCTTTCTTT,.,TRBJ1-1,.,TRBV4-1
CASSRIPPFGANTRETQYF,TGTGCCAGCTCTCGTATCCCCCCGTTTGGGGCGAATACGCGAGAGACCCAGTACTTC,.,TRBJ2-5,.,TRBV18
CASSGTGFYEQYF,TGTGCCAGCAGTGGGACAGGTTTCTACGAGCAGTACTTC,TRBD1,TRBJ2-7,.,TRBV6-1
CATSNRGANQPQHF,TGTGCCACCAGCAACAGGGGAGCCAATCAGCCCCAGCATTTT,TRBD1,TRBJ1-5,.,TRBV15
CASSSPPGSTDTQYF,TGTGCCAGCAGCTCCCCCCCGGGTAGCACAGATACGCAGTATTTT,.,TRBJ2-3,.,TRBV7-9
CASSFRGVSYEQYF,TGTGCCAGCAGTTTCCGGGGGGTTTCCTACGAGCAGTACTTC,TRBD2,TRBJ2-7,once,TRBV28